This T cell receptor (beta chain) is from a study of CD8 T cells in Susac syndrome. The patients with Susac syndrome were individuals who fulfilled the recently defined diagnostic criteria for disease that was either definite or probable. Reverse transcription of roughly 0.5 to 1 ug RNA was performed with random hexamers. TCRdb re-called the immunoSEQ multiplex PCR reads with MiXCR, one entry per CDR3 protein. The profile shows about 24,000 distinct CDR3 sequences, 80% to 95% of them singletons. CDR3 length: 17 residues. Germline V gene data show CDR1 as LGHNA and CDR2 as YNFKEQ. The V gene lost 0 bases and the J gene lost 0 bases, with 11 bases spanning the gap.

The source is a human donor with Susac syndrome. The chain links TRBV4-2 to TRBJ2-2; D ambiguous. Sample: CD8+ T cells from PBMCs. CDR3 region: CASSQDQYQPNTGELFF. The CDR3 bases are TGTGCCAGCAGCCAAGATCAGTACCAGCCGAACACCGGGGAGCTGTTTTTT.